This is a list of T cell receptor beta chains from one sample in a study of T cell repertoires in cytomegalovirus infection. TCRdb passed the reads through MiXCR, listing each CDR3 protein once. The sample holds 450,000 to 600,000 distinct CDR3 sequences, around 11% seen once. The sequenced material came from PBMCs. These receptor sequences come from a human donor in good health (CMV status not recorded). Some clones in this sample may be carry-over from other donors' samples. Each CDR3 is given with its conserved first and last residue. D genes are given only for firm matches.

cdr3_aa: CASSVGGTGAYEQYF
j_call: TRBJ2-7
v_call: TRBV9
d_call: TRBD1

cdr3_aa: CSATPGQLNTGELFF
j_call: TRBJ2-2
v_call: TRBV20-1
d_call: TRBD1

cdr3_aa: CASRSTGGRGKLFF
j_call: TRBJ1-4
v_call: TRBV12-3/TRBV12-4
d_call: TRBD1

cdr3_aa: CASSQDGQGDQPQHF
j_call: TRBJ1-5
v_call: TRBV4-1
d_call: -

cdr3_aa: CASSLAGDLTYNEQFF
j_call: TRBJ2-1
v_call: TRBV7-9
d_call: -

cdr3_aa: CASSLGDRSIAKNIQYF
j_call: TRBJ2-4
v_call: TRBV6-1
d_call: -

cdr3_aa: CASSSPPGRSTNEKLFF
j_call: TRBJ1-4
v_call: TRBV7-2
d_call: -

cdr3_aa: CSDGDFLKPCSGQYF
j_call: TRBJ2-5
v_call: TRBV29-1
d_call: -

cdr3_aa: CASGESRQPNTGELFF
j_call: TRBJ2-2
v_call: TRBV2
d_call: -

cdr3_aa: CASSLWARSGETQYF
j_call: TRBJ2-5
v_call: TRBV5-1
d_call: -

cdr3_aa: CASSPWTDEQTGTQYF
j_call: TRBJ2-3
v_call: TRBV7-9
d_call: -

cdr3_aa: CASSSGSYDYTF
j_call: TRBJ1-2
v_call: TRBV12-3/TRBV12-4
d_call: -

cdr3_aa: CASGTSGVGDTQYF
j_call: TRBJ2-3
v_call: TRBV9
d_call: TRBD2

cdr3_aa: CAISEKRDYGYTF
j_call: TRBJ1-2
v_call: TRBV10-3
d_call: -

cdr3_aa: CSAQRGPDTQYF
j_call: TRBJ2-3
v_call: TRBV20-1
d_call: TRBD1

cdr3_aa: CASSLNAGGQETQYF
j_call: TRBJ2-5
v_call: TRBV7-9
d_call: TRBD2

cdr3_aa: CASSLIATLAKNIQYF
j_call: TRBJ2-4
v_call: TRBV27
d_call: -

cdr3_aa: CASSKSSVGAEAFF
j_call: TRBJ1-1
v_call: TRBV2
d_call: -

cdr3_aa: CASSRREAWEQFF
j_call: TRBJ2-1
v_call: TRBV12-3/TRBV12-4
d_call: TRBD2

cdr3_aa: CASGLGSEAFF
j_call: TRBJ1-1
v_call: TRBV12-5
d_call: -

cdr3_aa: CASGRGPNTIYF
j_call: TRBJ1-3
v_call: TRBV27
d_call: TRBD1

cdr3_aa: CASSQASGGALETQYF
j_call: TRBJ2-5
v_call: TRBV4-1
d_call: TRBD2

cdr3_aa: CASGPGAGVSEKLFF
j_call: TRBJ1-4
v_call: TRBV12-5
d_call: -

cdr3_aa: CSAARDRRGTYQPQHF
j_call: TRBJ1-5
v_call: TRBV20-1
d_call: -

cdr3_aa: CASSLGISGGLETQYF
j_call: TRBJ2-5
v_call: TRBV5-5
d_call: TRBD2

cdr3_aa: CSARGGGTQYF
j_call: TRBJ2-3
v_call: TRBV20-1
d_call: -

cdr3_aa: CASSLLSVAAGGKNIQYF
j_call: TRBJ2-4
v_call: TRBV5-1
d_call: TRBD1

cdr3_aa: CASSPGHSTLDNEQFF
j_call: TRBJ2-1
v_call: TRBV7-7
d_call: -

cdr3_aa: CASRDDSYEQYF
j_call: TRBJ2-7
v_call: TRBV19
d_call: -

cdr3_aa: CASRNLDGGTYNEQFF
j_call: TRBJ2-1
v_call: TRBV6-1
d_call: TRBD2

cdr3_aa: CASSPPRLARDNEQFF
j_call: TRBJ2-1
v_call: TRBV6-6
d_call: TRBD2

cdr3_aa: CATSSEAGSYNEQFF
j_call: TRBJ2-1
v_call: TRBV15
d_call: TRBD2

cdr3_aa: CASSHTGQGAYEQYF
j_call: TRBJ2-7
v_call: TRBV5-1
d_call: TRBD1

cdr3_aa: CASSSGQINTQYF
j_call: TRBJ2-3
v_call: TRBV7-3
d_call: -

cdr3_aa: CSARVLNYGYTF
j_call: TRBJ1-2
v_call: TRBV20-1
d_call: -

cdr3_aa: CASSARNTEAFF
j_call: TRBJ1-1
v_call: TRBV10-2
d_call: -

cdr3_aa: CASSQSGISHGYTF
j_call: TRBJ1-2
v_call: TRBV14
d_call: -

cdr3_aa: CSAAPFDNSPLHF
j_call: TRBJ1-6
v_call: TRBV20-1
d_call: -

cdr3_aa: CASSPWRARNEGPRDEQFF
j_call: TRBJ2-1
v_call: TRBV3-1
d_call: -

cdr3_aa: CASRPMTAIAQETQYF
j_call: TRBJ2-5
v_call: TRBV28
d_call: -